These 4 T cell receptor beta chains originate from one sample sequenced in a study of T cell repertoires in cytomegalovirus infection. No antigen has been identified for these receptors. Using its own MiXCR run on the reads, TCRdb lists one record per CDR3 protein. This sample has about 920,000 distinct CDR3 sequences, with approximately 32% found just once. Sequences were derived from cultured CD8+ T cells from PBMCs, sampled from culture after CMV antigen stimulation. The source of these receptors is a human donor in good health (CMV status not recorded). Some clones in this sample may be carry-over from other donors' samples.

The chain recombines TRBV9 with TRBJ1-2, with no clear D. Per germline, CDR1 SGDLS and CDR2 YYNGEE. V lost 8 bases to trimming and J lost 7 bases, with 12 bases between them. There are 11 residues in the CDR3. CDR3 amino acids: CASGPNGGYTF. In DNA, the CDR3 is TGTGCCAGTGGGCCAAACGGTGGCTACACCTTC.

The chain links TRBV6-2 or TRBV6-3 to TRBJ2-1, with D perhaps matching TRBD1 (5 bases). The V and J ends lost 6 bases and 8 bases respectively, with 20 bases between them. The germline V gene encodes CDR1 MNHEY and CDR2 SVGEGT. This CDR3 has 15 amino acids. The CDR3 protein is CASSLVPSRGDEQFF. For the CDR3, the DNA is TGTGCCAGCAGCCTAGTCCCGAGTAGGGGCGATGAGCAGTTCTTC.

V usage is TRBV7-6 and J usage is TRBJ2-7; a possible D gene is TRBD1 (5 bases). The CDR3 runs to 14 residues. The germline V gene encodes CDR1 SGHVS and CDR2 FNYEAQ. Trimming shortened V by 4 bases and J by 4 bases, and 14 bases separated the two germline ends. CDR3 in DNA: TGTGCCAGCAGCTCCACCGACAGTTCTTACGAGCAGTACTTC. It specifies CASSSTDSSYEQYF.

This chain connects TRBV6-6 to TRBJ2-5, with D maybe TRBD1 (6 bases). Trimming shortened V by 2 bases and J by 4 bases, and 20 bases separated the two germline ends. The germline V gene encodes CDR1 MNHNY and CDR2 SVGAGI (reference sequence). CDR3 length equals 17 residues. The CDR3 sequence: CASSYTPRQAVGETQYF. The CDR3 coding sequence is TGTGCCAGCAGTTACACGCCAAGACAGGCCGTGGGAGAGACCCAGTACTTC.